Listed here are 17 T cell receptor beta chains from one sample, sequenced in a study of cytomegalovirus exposure and HLA in healthy donors. Primers included in the PCR were 60 Vbeta and 13 Jbeta primers. Profiling relied on immunoSEQ multiplex PCR, and the TCRdb table lists in-frame clones only, not all of them. In the table there are some 170,000 clones, around four fifths of which are singletons. Sequences were obtained from PBMCs. All receptors come from a man between 18 and 29 years old in good health and CMV-seropositive.

This clone was counted only a few times. The chain couples TRBV4-3 to TRBJ1-1, with a weak D call TRBD1 (5 bases). CDR3 length: 13 amino acids. CDR1 and CDR2 (germline): LGHNA, YSLEER. Deletions cut 4 bases from V and 3 bases from J, with 9 bases between. As DNA, the CDR3 is TGCGCCAGCAGCCTCAGGGATGACACTGAAGCTTTCTTT. This translates into CASSLRDDTEAFF.

V is TRBV7-2 and J is TRBJ1-5; D not resolved. The CDR3 runs to 15 residues. V lost 5 bases and J lost 8, with 19 bases in between. Germline V gene data show CDR1 as SGHTA and CDR2 as FQGNSA. The CDR3 here is CASSHPRGRGEPQHF. In DNA, the CDR3 is TGTGCCAGCAGCCACCCGCGAGGGCGTGGGGAGCCCCAGCATTTT. Filled out from reference TRBV7-2 and TRBJ1-5, the complete variable domain reads GAGVSQSPSNKVTEKGKDVELRCDPISGHTALYWYRQSLGQGLEFLIYFQGNSAPDKSGLPSDRFSAERTGGSVSTLTIQRTQQEDSAVYLCASSHPRGRGEPQHFGDGTRLSIL.

The chain joins TRBV19 to TRBJ2-2; TRBD2 matches 10 bases. V was pared by 3 bases and J by 0 bases, with 1 base of the junction left unmatched. The CDR3 consists of 16 residues. Germline lookup yields CDR1 LNHDA and CDR2 SQIVND (reference sequence). The chain's CDR3 is CASSILAGANTGELFF. CDR3 nucleotide sequence: TGTGCCAGTAGTATCCTAGCGGGAGCGAACACCGGGGAGCTGTTTTTT.

With regard to this clone: This specimen includes other DNA sequences encoding the same CDR3. This sequence joins TRBV28 and TRBJ1-4; D remains ambiguous. V lost 6 bases and J 3 bases, leaving 14 bases between the germline ends. The CDR3 has 15 residues. CDR1 and CDR2 from the germline V gene are MDHEN and SYDVKM. As DNA, the CDR3 is TGTGCCAGCAGCACCTTAGGAGGCGCTAATGAAAAACTGTTTTTT. It translates to CASSTLGGANEKLFF.

This clone has just a few counts. This sequence joins TRBV20-1 and TRBJ2-5; 7 bases line up with TRBD1. The V segment lost 5 bases and the J segment 7 bases; nucleotides outside the gene matches: 4. CDR1 is DFQATT, CDR2 SNEGSKA, per germline (reference sequence). The length of the CDR3 is 11 residues. As DNA, the CDR3 is TGCAGTGCTGACCACAGGGGGACCCAGTACTTC. Amino acid sequence: CSADHRGTQYF.

V is TRBV10-3 and J is TRBJ2-5; 7 bases fit TRBD1. The CDR3 consists of 11 residues. After removal of 8 bases from V and 4 bases from J, the junction contained 1 base not matched to a gene. Germline V gene lookup returns CDR1 ENHRY and CDR2 SYGVKD. CDR3 region: CAISGGETQYF. CDR3 coding DNA: TGTGCCATCTCAGGGGGAGAGACCCAGTACTTC.

This clone has more than one count but fewer than ten. The chain employs TRBV7-9 and TRBJ1-4; D is unclear. The CDR3 covers 15 residues. V lost 2 bases, J lost 0 bases, and 7 bases lay in between. From germline, CDR1 is SEHNR and CDR2 FQNEAQ (reference sequence). CDR3 region: CASSLRTATNEKLFF. CDR3 bases: TGTGCCAGCAGCTTAAGGACTGCAACTAATGAAAAACTGTTTTTT.

This clone was recorded a few times. The chain combines TRBV28 with TRBJ1-1; D ambiguous. This CDR3 has 13 amino acids. Germline CDR1 and CDR2: MDHEN and SYDVKM. Trimming removed 2 bases at V and 11 bases at J, with 15 bases between. The CDR3 DNA reads as TGTGCCAGCAGTTTAGACTTCACGGAGCAGGCTTTCTTT. The encoded protein is CASSLDFTEQAFF. Variable domain in full (rest from reference TRBV28 and TRBJ1-1): DVKVTQSSRYLVKRTGEKVFLECVQDMDHENMFWYRQDPGLGLRLIYFSYDVKMKEKGDIPEGYSVSREKKERFSLILESASTNQTSMYLCASSLDFTEQAFFGQGTRLTVV.

The rearrangement joins TRBV18 to TRBJ1-1; D is uncertain. The length of the CDR3 is 15 residues. Trimming took off 3 bases at V and 1 base at J, with 12 bases between the two ends. Germline lookup yields CDR1 KGHSH and CDR2 LQKENI. CDR3 protein: CASSPGREGNTEAFF. The CDR3 bases are TGTGCCAGCTCACCGGGGAGGGAGGGGAACACTGAAGCTTTCTTT.

V and J are TRBV19 and TRBJ2-2; D might be TRBD1 (5 bases). CDR1 is LNHDA and CDR2 is SQIVND in the germline V gene (reference sequence). Trimming left V 7 bases short and J 0 bases short, with 12 bases between. The CDR3 sequence is 15 residues long. CDR3 in amino acids: CASTRQYANTGELFF. In DNA, the CDR3 is TGTGCCAGTACTAGACAGTACGCGAACACCGGGGAGCTGTTTTTT. Together with reference TRBV19 and TRBJ2-2, the CDR3 gives the full variable domain: DGGITQSPKYLFRKEGQNVTLSCEQNLNHDAMYWYRQDPGQGLRLIYYSQIVNDFQKGDIAEGYSVSREKKESFPLTVTSAQKNPTAFYLCASTRQYANTGELFFGEGSRLTVL.

The CDR3 nucleotides are TGTGCCAGCAGCCAAGGGACACGAGAGACCCAGTACTTC. As protein: CASSQGTRETQYF. The chain has TRBV4-2 and TRBJ2-5, with a possible D match to TRBD1 (5 bases). Trimming pared 1 base from V and 4 bases from J, leaving 7 bases between. CDR1 LGHNA and CDR2 YNFKEQ come from the germline V gene. The CDR3 sequence is 13 residues long.

The chain has TRBV28 and TRBJ1-3; TRBD1 is a possible D gene (6 bases). The ends were cut back, 6 bases at V and 7 bases at J, with 13 bases in the middle. The CDR3 extends over 13 amino acids. Looked up from germline, CDR1 is MDHEN and CDR2 is SYDVKM. The CDR3, as DNA: TGTGCCAGCAGACCGGGGACAACGAACACCATATATTTT. It specifies CASRPGTTNTIYF.

The chain is built from TRBV7-9 and TRBJ2-1; D gene ambiguous. From germline, CDR1 is SEHNR and CDR2 FQNEAQ (reference sequence). The CDR3 runs 11 residues. The ends were cut back, 8 bases at V and 7 bases at J, with 9 bases in the middle. The CDR3 nucleotides are TGTGCCAGCGAGCCTATAAATGAGCAGTTCTTC. This codes for CASEPINEQFF.

The rearrangement joins TRBV7-8 to TRBJ1-5; 7 bases agree with TRBD1. Germline CDR1 is SGHVS and CDR2 is FQNEAQ. J lost 8 bases, V lost 3 bases, and 7 bases had no gene match. The CDR3 covers 14 residues. DNA for the CDR3: TGTGCCAGCAGCTTGAGGACAGGAACAGAGCCCCAGCATTTT. Its protein product is CASSLRTGTEPQHF.

In its sample, this clone was seen once. The rearrangement uses TRBV4-1 and TRBJ1-2; maybe TRBD1 (5 bases). Deletions cut 0 bases from V and 5 bases from J, with 16 bases between. This CDR3 spans 16 amino acids. CDR1 is MGHRA and CDR2 is YSYEKL in the germline V gene. CDR3 region: CASSQESLGSGYGYTF. The CDR3 DNA reads TGCGCCAGCAGCCAAGAAAGTTTAGGTTCAGGGTATGGCTACACCTTC.

This chain links TRBV5-1 with TRBJ1-5; a possible D gene is TRBD1 (5 bases). The germline V gene has CDR1 SGHRS and CDR2 YFSETQ. V lost 9 bases, J lost 10 bases, and 17 bases lay in between. The CDR3 extends over 12 amino acids. CDR3: CANIGQGAPQHF. As DNA, the CDR3 is TGCGCCAACATAGGGCAGGGCGCACCCCAGCATTTT.

This clone was found a few times. The J gene is TRBJ2-1, the V gene TRBV11-3; 9 bases are shared with TRBD2. The germline V gene encodes CDR1 SGHNT and CDR2 YENEEA. The CDR3 covers 15 residues. Unmatched junction bases numbered 9, after V lost 6 bases and J lost 6 bases. CDR3 residues: CASSPRLAGVNEQFF. For the CDR3, the DNA is TGTGCCAGCAGTCCGCGTTTAGCGGGAGTCAATGAGCAGTTCTTC.